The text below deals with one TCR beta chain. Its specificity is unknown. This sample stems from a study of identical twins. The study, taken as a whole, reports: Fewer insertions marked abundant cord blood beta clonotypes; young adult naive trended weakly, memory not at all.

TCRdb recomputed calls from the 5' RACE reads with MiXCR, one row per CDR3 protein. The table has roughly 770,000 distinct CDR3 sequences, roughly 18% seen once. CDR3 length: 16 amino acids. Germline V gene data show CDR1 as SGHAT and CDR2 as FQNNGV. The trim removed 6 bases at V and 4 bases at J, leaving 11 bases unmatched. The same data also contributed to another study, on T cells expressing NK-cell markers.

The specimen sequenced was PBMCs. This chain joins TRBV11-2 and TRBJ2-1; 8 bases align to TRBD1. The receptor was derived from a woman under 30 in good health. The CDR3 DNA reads TGTGCCAGCAGTATAATCGGACAGGGTCGATACAATGAGCAGTTCTTC. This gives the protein CASSIIGQGRYNEQFF.